Presented here are 25 T cell receptor beta chains from one specimen sequenced in a study of shared clonotypes between healthy human individuals. TCRdb keeps only in-frame clones here, not all; method: immunoSEQ multiplex PCR. The sample consists of 1.5 million to 2.5 million clones, about 95% of them appearing once. Selected positively for CCR7 and CD45RO-negative, naive CD8 cells excluded terminally differentiated effector memory CD45RA+ cells. Sequencing input: naive CD8+ T cells sorted from blood. These receptors came from a man between 18 and 35 years old in good health.

The chain links TRBV30 to TRBJ2-2, with D unclear. Germline V gene sequence: CDR1 GTSNPN, CDR2 SVGIG (reference sequence). V gave up 1 base and J gave up 3 bases, with 9 bases separating them. The CDR3 totals 14 residues. The CDR3 coding sequence is TGTGCCTGGAGTGCGGCCCGCCACACCGGGGAGCTGTTTTTT. This sequence encodes CAWSAARHTGELFF. Drawing the rest from reference TRBV30 and TRBJ2-2, the complete variable domain is SQTIHQWPATLVQPVGSPLSLECTVEGTSNPNLYWYRQAAGRGLQLLFYSVGIGQISSEVPQNLSASRPQDRQFILSSKKLLLSDSGFYLCAWSAARHTGELFFGEGSRLTVL.

V and J are TRBV7-9 and TRBJ2-2; 14 positions agree with TRBD2. Per germline, CDR1 SEHNR and CDR2 FQNEAQ (reference sequence). With V trimmed by 5 bases and J by 4 bases, 6 bases remained unmatched. The CDR3 covers 17 residues. CDR3 nucleotide sequence: TGTGCCAGCAGCAGGGGACTAGCGGGAGATAGCACCGGGGAGCTGTTTTTT. This gives the protein CASSRGLAGDSTGELFF.

V usage is TRBV28 and J usage is TRBJ1-4; 11 bases line up with TRBD1. CDR1 is MDHEN, CDR2 SYDVKM, per germline. The V segment lost 4 bases and the J segment 5 bases; nucleotides outside the gene matches: 12. The CDR3 is 18 residues long. CDR3 DNA: TGTGCCAGCAGTTCCCCCCAGATCCGGGACAGGGGGAATGAAAAACTGTTTTTT. Encoded protein: CASSSPQIRDRGNEKLFF.

The rearrangement uses TRBV27 and TRBJ2-1; 7 bases match TRBD2. Germline loops: CDR1 MNHEY, CDR2 SMNVEV (reference sequence). The trim removed 8 bases at V and 5 bases at J, leaving 6 bases unmatched. This CDR3 is 13 amino acids long. The CDR3 region is CASAVAGDNEQFF. Written as DNA, the CDR3 is TGTGCCAGCGCGGTAGCGGGCGACAATGAGCAGTTCTTC.

This clone was counted a single time. This sequence joins TRBV4-1 and TRBJ1-1, with 9 bases matching TRBD1. The CDR3 covers 15 residues. V lost 3 bases to trimming and J lost 2 bases; unmatched junction nucleotides: 4. The germline V gene encodes CDR1 MGHRA and CDR2 YSYEKL. In DNA form, the CDR3 reads TGCGCCAGCAGCCAGGCACAGGGGGCTAACACTGAAGCTTTCTTT. Translated: CASSQAQGANTEAFF.

The gene calls are TRBV6-5 and TRBJ2-7; 7 bases map to TRBD1. The CDR3 length is 14 residues. In germline, CDR1 is MNHEY, CDR2 SVGAGI. After removal of 2 bases from V and 4 bases from J, the junction contained 5 bases not matched to a gene. CDR3 sequence: CASSYRGGFYEQYF. Written as DNA, the CDR3 is TGTGCCAGCAGTTACAGAGGGGGCTTTTACGAGCAGTACTTC.

The genes are TRBV13 and TRBJ1-6; possible D gene TRBD1, 6 bases. The CDR3 sequence is 15 residues long. Trimming left V 5 bases short and J 7 bases short, with 15 bases between. Looked up from germline, CDR1 is PRHDT and CDR2 is FYEKMQ (reference sequence). This chain's CDR3 is CASSLQGPWNSPLHF. CDR3 nucleotides: TGTGCCAGCAGCCTTCAGGGGCCATGGAATTCACCCCTCCACTTT.

This chain joins TRBV4-2 and TRBJ2-1; D unresolved. CDR3 length equals 13 residues. Trimming removed 2 bases at V and 8 bases at J, with 10 bases between. Germline CDR1 and CDR2: LGHNA and YNFKEQ. The CDR3 sequence is CASSQSLGDEQFF. The DNA for the CDR3 is TGTGCCAGCAGCCAATCGTTGGGCGATGAGCAGTTCTTC.

V gene TRBV28 combines with J gene TRBJ1-2; D perhaps matches TRBD1 (6 bases). Trimming stripped 8 bases from V and 4 bases from J, with 26 bases between. CDR1 is MDHEN and CDR2 is SYDVKM in the germline V gene. The CDR3 length is 17 residues. The CDR3 bases are TGTGCCAGCGAACATCGAGGTACCGGGGGGGCCCCCTATGGCTACACCTTC. It is translated as CASEHRGTGGAPYGYTF.

This sequence joins TRBV4-1 and TRBJ2-3; D might be TRBD1 or TRBD2, each matching 6 bases. The CDR3 totals 17 residues. From germline, CDR1 is MGHRA and CDR2 YSYEKL. Trimming pared 1 base from V and 6 bases from J, leaving 20 bases between. Here the CDR3 reads CASSQGPPEGGADTQYF. CDR3 coding DNA: TGCGCCAGCAGCCAAGGGCCCCCCGAGGGGGGCGCCGATACGCAGTATTTT.

The chain joins TRBV5-1 to TRBJ2-7, with a possible D match to TRBD1 (6 bases). Germline V gives CDR1 SGHRS, CDR2 YFSETQ. V dropped 2 bases and J dropped 3 bases, with 9 bases sitting between them. The CDR3 loop spans 13 amino acids. The CDR3 is CASSLKGDYEQYF. As DNA, the CDR3 is TGCGCCAGCAGCTTAAAGGGGGACTACGAGCAGTACTTC.

The V and J genes are TRBV27 and TRBJ2-7, with D possibly TRBD2 on 5 matching bases. This CDR3 comprises 16 residues. The V gene lost 4 bases and the J gene lost 0 bases, with 16 bases spanning the gap. Germline loops: CDR1 MNHEY, CDR2 SMNVEV (reference sequence). CDR3 nucleotides: TGTGCCAGCAGTTCGGACTTAGCCTCAAGCTCCTACGAGCAGTACTTC. Encoded protein: CASSSDLASSSYEQYF.

The chain uses TRBV7-2 and TRBJ2-7; D is possibly TRBD2 (6 bases). CDR1 is SGHTA, CDR2 FQGNSA, per germline. This CDR3 has 15 amino acids. Deletions cut 3 bases from V and 2 bases from J, with 14 bases between. The CDR3 DNA follows: TGTGCCAGCAGCTTCGCCGGGACTGCACCCTACGAGCAGTACTTC. Translated, it gives CASSFAGTAPYEQYF. Full variable domain (outside the CDR3, taken from reference TRBV7-2 and TRBJ2-7): GAGVSQSPSNKVTEKGKDVELRCDPISGHTALYWYRQSLGQGLEFLIYFQGNSAPDKSGLPSDRFSAERTGGSVSTLTIQRTQQEDSAVYLCASSFAGTAPYEQYFGPGTRLTVT.

The chain combines TRBV6-6 with TRBJ2-7; D tentatively fits TRBD1 or TRBD2 (6 bases each). Germline V gene sequence: CDR1 MNHNY, CDR2 SVGAGI (reference sequence). The germline V and J ends were trimmed by 4 bases and 2 bases, with 18 bases remaining between them. This CDR3 has 16 amino acids. The DNA of the CDR3 is TGTGCCAGCAGTTTTGGGCCCGAACGGGGGCCCTACGAGCAGTACTTC. Its protein is CASSFGPERGPYEQYF.

V is TRBV10-1 and J is TRBJ1-1, with 12 positions matching TRBD1. The length of the CDR3 is 14 residues. CDR1 and CDR2 (germline): WNHNN, SYGVQD (reference sequence). Trimming cost V 3 bases and J 6 bases; bases outside gene matches: 2. CDR3 residues: CASSDGTGGPEAFF. The CDR3 nucleotides read TGCGCCAGCAGTGATGGGACAGGGGGCCCTGAAGCTTTCTTT.

V gene TRBV19 combines with J gene TRBJ2-3; 13 bases line up with TRBD2. The CDR3 runs 16 residues. Losses at the gene ends were 4 bases for V and 2 bases for J; bases not matched to a gene: 3. CDR1 and CDR2 from the germline V gene are LNHDA and SQIVND (reference sequence). The CDR3 loop reads CASSTTSGRFTDTQYF. The CDR3 nucleotides are TGTGCCAGTAGTACGACTAGCGGGAGGTTCACAGATACGCAGTATTTT.

The chain links TRBV7-9 to TRBJ2-1; the D gene could be TRBD1 or TRBD2 (6 bases each). V lost 3 bases and J lost 0, with 15 bases in between. The CDR3 spans 17 residues. Germline-derived CDR1 and CDR2 are SEHNR and FQNEAQ (reference sequence). The CDR3 is CASSLGAEGVSYNEQFF. DNA of the CDR3: TGTGCCAGCAGCTTGGGGGCGGAGGGAGTCTCCTACAATGAGCAGTTCTTC. Filled out from reference TRBV7-9 and TRBJ2-1, the complete variable domain reads DTGVSQNPRHKITKRGQNVTFRCDPISEHNRLYWYRQTLGQGPEFLTYFQNEAQLEKSRLLSDRFSAERPKGSFSTLEIQRTEQGDSAMYLCASSLGAEGVSYNEQFFGPGTRLTVL.

In the case of this clone: The sample contains more than one DNA sequence encoding this CDR3. The chain has TRBV9 and TRBJ2-2; D is unclear. The V gene lost 4 bases and the J gene lost 1 base, with 5 bases spanning the gap. From germline, CDR1 is SGDLS and CDR2 YYNGEE. The CDR3 covers 13 residues. CDR3 protein: CASSPRNTGELFF. In DNA form, the CDR3 reads TGTGCCAGCAGCCCTCGGAACACCGGGGAGCTGTTTTTT.

J is TRBJ1-2 and V is TRBV2; D might be TRBD1 (6 bases). The CDR3 has 12 residues. CDR1 is SNHLY and CDR2 is FYNNEI in the germline V gene. The V and J ends lost 8 bases and 4 bases respectively, with 11 bases between them. DNA of the CDR3: TGTGCCAGCTCCGGGGACACCTATGGCTACACCTTC. Its translation is CASSGDTYGYTF.

The chain links TRBV28 to TRBJ1-5; a possible D gene is TRBD1 (6 bases). CDR1 MDHEN and CDR2 SYDVKM come from the germline V gene. The CDR3 length is 15 residues. Trimming cost V 2 bases and J 7 bases, with 15 bases left between them. CDR3: CASSLVAGARQPQHF. DNA of the CDR3: TGTGCCAGCAGTTTAGTGGCAGGGGCCCGGCAGCCCCAGCATTTT.

The rearrangement joins TRBV30 to TRBJ1-2, with 12 nucleotides matching TRBD1. The V and J ends lost 5 bases and 6 bases, in that order; junction bases with no gene match: 7. There are 14 residues in the CDR3. Germline values: CDR1 GTSNPN, CDR2 SVGIG (reference sequence). The chain's CDR3 is CAWVTGQGANGYTF. CDR3 nucleotides: TGTGCCTGGGTAACGGGACAGGGGGCGAATGGCTACACCTTC.

CDR3 in amino acids: CASSRPGLADQETQYF. Here the CDR3 DNA reads TGTGCCAGCAGTCGTCCGGGACTAGCCGACCAAGAGACCCAGTACTTC. The chain recombines TRBV7-9 with TRBJ2-5, with TRBD2 matching 9 bases. This CDR3 comprises 16 residues. Per the germline V gene, CDR1 is SEHNR and CDR2 is FQNEAQ (reference sequence). V lost 6 bases to trimming and J lost 0 bases; unmatched junction nucleotides: 8.

This clone turned up a few times. The sample carries other DNA sequences with the same CDR3. The V gene is TRBV6-5, the J gene TRBJ2-2; D is unclear. Germline V gives CDR1 MNHEY, CDR2 SVGAGI. The CDR3 contains 12 residues. The V end was cut by 3 bases, the J end by 5 bases, with 4 bases between. CDR3 sequence reads: CASSYGTGELFF. CDR3 coding DNA: TGTGCCAGCAGTTATGGGACCGGGGAGCTGTTTTTT.

V gene TRBV11-2 combines with J gene TRBJ2-5; D uncertain. V was cut by 5 bases and J by 4 bases, with 8 bases left in between. The V gene's germline CDR1 is SGHAT and CDR2 FQNNGV. This CDR3 is built from 12 residues. The CDR3 here is CASSLLPETQYF. CDR3 bases: TGTGCCAGCAGCCTCCTTCCAGAGACCCAGTACTTC.

The chain recombines TRBV11-2 with TRBJ2-7, with a possible D match to TRBD1 (5 bases). The germline gives CDR1 SGHAT, CDR2 FQNNGV. V lost 0 bases and J 2 bases, leaving 8 bases between the germline ends. This CDR3 comprises 14 residues. This CDR3 reads CASSLEDSAYEQYF. The CDR3 DNA reads as TGTGCCAGCAGCTTAGAAGACAGCGCCTACGAGCAGTACTTC.